The entry below describes one T cell receptor beta chain. Its antigen is currently unknown. The data were taken from a study of T cell responses to AZD1222 COVID-19 vaccine. Broader study findings: Recipients of two AZD1222 doses showed rising Spike-specific TCR breadth and depth. It was only six AZD1222 recipients who were seropositive at baseline.

Clones were sequenced by immunoSEQ multiplex PCR, and TCRdb holds only the in-frame ones, with some missing. The sample holds some 130,000 clones, 85% to 90% seen once. Germline V lookup: CDR1 MNHNY, CDR2 SVGAGI (reference sequence). The CDR3 sequence is 13 residues long. V lost 8 bases and J lost 8, with 15 bases in between. This clonotype was sampled from an adult in good health. Material: peripheral blood, obtained on day 0 of AZD1222 vaccination. The rearrangement links TRBV6-6 to TRBJ1-4; a weak D match, TRBD1 (5 bases). DNA of the CDR3: TGTGCCAGCCGATGGACATCAGGGGAAAAACTGTTTTTT. Translated, it gives CASRWTSGEKLFF.